This TCR beta chain stems from a study of blood T cells in healthy people across ages. Findings and limits, study-wide: Per-million-T-cell TCR beta diversity fell roughly linearly with age.

There are 14 residues in the CDR3. Trimming pared 6 bases from V and 4 bases from J, leaving 13 bases between. Germline CDR1 SQVTM, CDR2 ANQGSEA. Then a second PCR, running roughly 7 to 11 cycles, was carried out with a sample-barcoded 5' primer and a J-beta primer mix. TCRdb re-analysed the 5' RACE reads in MiXCR, keeping a single row per CDR3 protein. The top ten clones hold roughly 51% of a sample with approximately 360,000 distinct CDR3 sequences, over 45% of them seen once. As for this clonotype: Antigen unknown.

Sequencing was performed on blood. The TCR sequence derives from a man aged 55 to 70 in good health. The J gene is TRBJ2-6, the V gene TRBV29-1, with D tentatively TRBD1 or TRBD2 (5 bases each). CDR3 region: CSVTTGTGANVLTF. The CDR3 DNA sequence: TGCAGCGTGACTACGGGGACCGGGGCCAACGTCCTGACTTTC.